This TCR beta chain derives from a study of CD8 T cells in Susac syndrome. Study context: Treatment at blood withdrawal was none, corticosteroids, or intravenous immunoglobulin alone in Susac syndrome patients.

Study-level points and caveats: In Susac patients, clonal expansion was not detected in CD4+ cells.

CDR1 and CDR2 (germline): MNHEY, SVGEGT. Trimming removed 6 bases at V and 0 bases at J, with 12 bases between. This CDR3 has 14 amino acids. The RNA, about 0.5 to 1 ug, was put through reverse transcription using random hexamers. TCRdb re-analysed the immunoSEQ multiplex PCR reads in MiXCR, keeping a single row per CDR3 protein. Of under 300,000 distinct CDR3 sequences in the sample, about 95% were seen once. In regard to this clonotype: Its matching antigen is unknown.

Negative isolation was used for CD8+ and CD4+ T cells and FACS enrichment for TEMRA cells. The TCR was taken from a human donor with Susac syndrome. Input material: CD4+ T cells from PBMCs. The chain joins TRBV6-2 or TRBV6-3 to TRBJ2-7; D gene unclear. This CDR3 reads CASRSISNSYEQYF. The CDR3 nucleotides read TGTGCCAGCAGATCAATTTCAAACTCCTACGAGCAGTACTTC.